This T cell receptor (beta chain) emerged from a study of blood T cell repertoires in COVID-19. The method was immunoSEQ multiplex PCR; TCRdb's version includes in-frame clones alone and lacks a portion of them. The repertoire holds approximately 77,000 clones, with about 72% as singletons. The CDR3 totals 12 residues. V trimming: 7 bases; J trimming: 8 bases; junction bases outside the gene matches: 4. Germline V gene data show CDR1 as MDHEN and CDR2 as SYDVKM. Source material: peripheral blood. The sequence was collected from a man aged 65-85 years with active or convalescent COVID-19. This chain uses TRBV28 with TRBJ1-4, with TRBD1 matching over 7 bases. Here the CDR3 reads CASNRGEEKLFF. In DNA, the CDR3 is TGTGCCAGCAACAGGGGTGAGGAAAAACTGTTTTTT.